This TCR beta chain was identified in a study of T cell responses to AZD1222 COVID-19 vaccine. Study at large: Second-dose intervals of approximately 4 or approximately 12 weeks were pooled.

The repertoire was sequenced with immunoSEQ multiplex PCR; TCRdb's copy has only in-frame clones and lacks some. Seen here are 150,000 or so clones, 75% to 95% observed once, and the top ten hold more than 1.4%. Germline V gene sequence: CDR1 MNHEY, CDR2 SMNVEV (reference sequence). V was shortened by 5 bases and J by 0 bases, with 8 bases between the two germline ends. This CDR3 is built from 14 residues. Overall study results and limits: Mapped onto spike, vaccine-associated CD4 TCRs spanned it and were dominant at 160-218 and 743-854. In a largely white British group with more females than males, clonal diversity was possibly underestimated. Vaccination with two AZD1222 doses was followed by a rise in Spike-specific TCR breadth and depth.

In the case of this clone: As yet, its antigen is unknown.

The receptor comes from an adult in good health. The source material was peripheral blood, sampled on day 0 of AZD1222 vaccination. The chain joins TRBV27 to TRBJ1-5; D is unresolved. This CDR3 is CASSPSDSNQPQHF. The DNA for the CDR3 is TGTGCCAGCAGTCCATCCGATAGCAATCAGCCCCAGCATTTT.